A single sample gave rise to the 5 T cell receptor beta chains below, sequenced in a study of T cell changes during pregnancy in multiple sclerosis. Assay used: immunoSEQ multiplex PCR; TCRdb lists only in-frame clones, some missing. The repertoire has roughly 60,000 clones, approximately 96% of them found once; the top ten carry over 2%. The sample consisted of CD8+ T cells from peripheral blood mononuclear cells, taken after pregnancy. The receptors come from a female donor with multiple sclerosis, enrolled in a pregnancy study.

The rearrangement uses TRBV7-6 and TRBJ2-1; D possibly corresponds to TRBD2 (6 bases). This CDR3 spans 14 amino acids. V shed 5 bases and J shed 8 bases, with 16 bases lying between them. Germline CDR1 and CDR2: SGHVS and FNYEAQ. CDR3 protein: CASSRRLVSDEQFF. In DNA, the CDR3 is TGTGCCAGCAGCCGCCGACTAGTTTCGGATGAGCAGTTCTTC.

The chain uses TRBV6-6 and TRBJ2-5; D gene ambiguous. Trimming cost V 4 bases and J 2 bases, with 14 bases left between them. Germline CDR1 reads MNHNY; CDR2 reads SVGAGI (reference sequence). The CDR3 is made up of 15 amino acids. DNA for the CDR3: TGTGCCAGCAGTTCCCCGGCCCAGGAACAAGAGACCCAGTACTTC. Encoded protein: CASSSPAQEQETQYF.

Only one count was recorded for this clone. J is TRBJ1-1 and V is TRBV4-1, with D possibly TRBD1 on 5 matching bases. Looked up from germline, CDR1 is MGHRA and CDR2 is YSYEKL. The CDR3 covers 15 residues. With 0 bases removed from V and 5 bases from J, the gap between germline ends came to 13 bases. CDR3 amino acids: CASSQENRPGTEAFF. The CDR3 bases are TGCGCCAGCAGCCAAGAGAACAGGCCAGGGACTGAAGCTTTCTTT.

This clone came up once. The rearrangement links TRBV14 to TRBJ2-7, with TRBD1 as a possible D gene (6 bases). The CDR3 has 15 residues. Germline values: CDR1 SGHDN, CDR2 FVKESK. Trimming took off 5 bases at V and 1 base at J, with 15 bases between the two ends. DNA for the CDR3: TGTGCCAGCAGCGCTTCCACAGGGTGGTCCTACGAGCAGTACTTC. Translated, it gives CASSASTGWSYEQYF.

The CDR3 coding sequence is TGCGCCAGCAGCTTGACACCGGAGGGGAACTATGGCTACACCTTC. It specifies CASSLTPEGNYGYTF. The genes are TRBV5-1 and TRBJ1-2; D may be TRBD1 (5 bases). The ends were cut back, 1 base at V and 2 bases at J, with 12 bases in the middle. The CDR3 covers 15 residues. In germline, CDR1 is SGHRS, CDR2 YFSETQ.